Below, 30 T cell receptor beta chains from the same sample are listed, as sequenced in a study of molecular identifiers for immune sequencing clone quantification. A single record per CDR3 protein comes from TCRdb applying MiXCR to the PCR reads. Counted here are 550,000 to 750,000 distinct CDR3 sequences, 15% to 20% occurring once; the ten biggest clones make up roughly 0.9%. Sequencing was done on a sample of naive CD8+ T cells from blood, with Jurkat cell RNA spiked in. The subset here: FACS-sorted CD8+CD4-CCR7+CD45RA+ naive T cells. These receptor sequences come from a human donor in good health. Some libraries in this study had Jurkat cell RNA spiked in.

This clonotype was detected ten times or more. V is TRBV4-3 and J is TRBJ2-7; D is possibly TRBD1 (6 bases). V lost 0 bases to trimming and J lost 3 bases, with 12 bases between them. The CDR3 sequence is 15 residues long. CDR1 LGHNA and CDR2 YSLEER come from the germline V gene. CDR3 DNA: TGCGCCAGCAGCCAAGAACGGCAGGGGATCTACGAGCAGTACTTC. As protein: CASSQERQGIYEQYF.

This clonotype was counted ten times or more. The gene calls are TRBV19 and TRBJ1-1; TRBD1 matches 7 bases. Germline CDR1 and CDR2: LNHDA and SQIVND (reference sequence). Unmatched junction bases numbered 8, after V lost 5 bases and J lost 5 bases. CDR3 size: 14 residues. The CDR3 spells CASSSYRGWTEAFF. The CDR3 coding sequence is TGTGCCAGTAGTTCATACAGGGGTTGGACTGAAGCTTTCTTT.

A few counts support this clonotype. The rearrangement joins TRBV5-5 to TRBJ2-7; 7 bases agree with TRBD1. Germline V lookup: CDR1 SGHKS, CDR2 YYEKEE (reference sequence). This CDR3 has 14 amino acids. Losses at the gene ends were 2 bases for V and 4 bases for J; bases not matched to a gene: 6. DNA for the CDR3: TGTGCCAGCAGCTTATTAGGGGGCGGATACGAGCAGTACTTC. Translating gives CASSLLGGGYEQYF.

The gene calls are TRBV6-2 or TRBV6-3 and TRBJ2-1; no definite D call. This CDR3 region has 16 residues. Between the trimmed V and J ends, which lost 5 bases and 1 base, there was a span of 15 bases. CDR1 and CDR2 (germline): MNHEY, SVGEGT. CDR3 bases: TGTGCCAGCAGTCTACCCCCAATGGGGTCCTACAATGAGCAGTTCTTC. The encoded protein is CASSLPPMGSYNEQFF.

This clonotype was detected ten times or more. The chain recombines TRBV19 with TRBJ1-5; D unresolved. The ends were cut back, 3 bases at V and 9 bases at J, with 15 bases in the middle. The CDR3 runs to 14 residues. CDR1 LNHDA and CDR2 SQIVND come from the germline V gene (reference sequence). CDR3 sequence (DNA): TGTGCCAGTAGTATTCTTGCGACTCCAGGGCCCCAGCATTTT. Its protein product is CASSILATPGPQHF.

This clonotype has ten or more counts. CDR3 sequence (DNA): TGCGCCAGCAGCCAATCAACCGGGACTAGCGTTTACCCCGGGGAGCTGTTTTTT. Its protein is CASSQSTGTSVYPGELFF. This chain uses TRBV4-3 with TRBJ2-2, with 10 nucleotides matching TRBD2. Trimming at V came to 2 bases and at J to 6 bases, leaving 12 bases not matched to a gene. The CDR3 consists of 18 residues. CDR1 is LGHNA and CDR2 is YSLEER in the germline V gene.

This clonotype was seen ten or more times. The chain carries TRBV11-2 and TRBJ2-3; no definite D call. CDR3 length: 15 residues. Trimming shortened V by 1 base and J by 6 bases, and 14 bases separated the two germline ends. CDR1 is SGHAT and CDR2 is FQNNGV in the germline V gene. For the CDR3, the DNA is TGTGCCAGCAGCTTAGGGTCTGGGCGGAGTGATACGCAGTATTTT. Its translation is CASSLGSGRSDTQYF. Full variable domain (rest looked up from reference TRBV11-2 and TRBJ2-3): EAGVAQSPRYKIIEKRQSVAFWCNPISGHATLYWYQQILGQGPKLLIQFQNNGVVDDSQLPKDRFSAERLKGVDSTLKIQPAKLEDSAVYLCASSLGSGRSDTQYFGPGTRLTVL.

This clonotype has a handful of counts. The chain joins TRBV7-9 to TRBJ2-3; a weak D match, TRBD1 (5 bases). The tail of the sequence fits TRBJ1-5 better, so the J call may be wrong. Germline V lookup: CDR1 SEHNR, CDR2 FQNEAQ (reference sequence). The CDR3 has 17 residues. The CDR3: CASSPETGAGWVDTQHF. The CDR3 nucleotides read TGTGCCAGCAGCCCCGAGACCGGGGCCGGGTGGGTAGATACGCAGCATTTT.

This clonotype was recorded at least ten times. The chain links TRBV10-3 to TRBJ1-5, with a tentative D call TRBD1 (6 bases). Trimming cost V 5 bases and J 1 base, with 12 bases left between them. The length of the CDR3 is 15 residues. Germline-derived CDR1 and CDR2 are ENHRY and SYGVKD. CDR3 sequence: CAISRGFESNQPQHF. The CDR3 nucleotides read TGTGCCATCAGTAGGGGGTTTGAGAGCAATCAGCCCCAGCATTTT.

This clonotype appeared a few times. The CDR3 DNA reads TGTGCCAGCAGCGTAGAGCTAGGGGAAGGGGCCGGGGAGCTGTTTTTT. Its translation is CASSVELGEGAGELFF. The gene calls are TRBV9 and TRBJ2-2, with D possibly being TRBD1 (5 bases). The length of the CDR3 is 16 residues. Per germline, CDR1 SGDLS and CDR2 YYNGEE. V gave up 0 bases and J gave up 6 bases, with 15 bases separating them.

At least ten counts were recorded for this clonotype. The chain uses TRBV24-1 and TRBJ2-7; D uncertain. The V and J ends lost 3 bases and 0 bases respectively, with 8 bases between them. CDR1 is KGHDR, CDR2 SFDVKD, per germline. The CDR3 totals 14 residues. CDR3 nucleotides: TGTGCCACCAGTGATAGTGGAAACTCCTACGAGCAGTACTTC. Its translation: CATSDSGNSYEQYF.

Concerning this clonotype: It may be a read error: a sequence one base away is much more abundant. The chain carries TRBV13 and TRBJ2-3; 7 nucleotides match TRBD2. The CDR3 runs to 16 residues. With 4 bases clipped from V and 1 base from J, the junction kept 8 bases outside the gene matches. Germline V gene sequence: CDR1 PRHDT, CDR2 FYEKMQ (reference sequence). In nucleotides, the CDR3 is TGTGCCAGCAGCTCAGAGCGGCTAGCGGGCACAGATACGCAGTATTTT. This sequence encodes CASSSERLAGTDTQYF. The full variable domain, its missing parts supplied by reference TRBV13 and TRBJ2-3, is AAGVIQSPRHLIKEKRETATLKCYPIPRHDTVYWYQQGPGQDPQFLISFYEKMQSDKGSIPDRFSAQQFSDYHSELNMSSLELGDSALYFCASSSERLAGTDTQYFGPGTRLTVL.

This clonotype was seen repeatedly, ten times or more. The chain couples TRBV30 to TRBJ2-3; TRBD1 might be the D (6 bases). V lost 0 bases, J lost 3 bases, and 10 bases lay in between. The V gene's germline CDR1 is GTSNPN and CDR2 SVGIG (reference sequence). CDR3 length: 14 amino acids. The CDR3 DNA is TGTGCCTGGAGTGTACTAGGGGGAACAGATACGCAGTATTTT. Residues: CAWSVLGGTDTQYF.

For this clonotype: It may be a read error: a sequence one base away is much more abundant. The rearrangement links TRBV7-9 to TRBJ2-5, with 15 bases matching TRBD2. CDR1 SEHNR and CDR2 FQNEAQ come from the germline V gene (reference sequence). Trimming cost V 5 bases and J 1 base; bases outside gene matches: 8. The CDR3 runs 18 residues. As DNA, the CDR3 is TGTGCCAGCAGCCCCAGGACTAGCGGGGGGGGCGTCCAAGAGACCCAGTACTTC. It translates to CASSPRTSGGGVQETQYF.

The gene calls are TRBV18 and TRBJ2-7; 11 nucleotides agree with TRBD2. Germline lookup yields CDR1 KGHSH and CDR2 LQKENI. Unmatched junction bases numbered 7, after V lost 2 bases and J lost 7 bases. This CDR3 spans 15 amino acids. In DNA, the CDR3 is TGTGCCAGCTCACCAACTAGCGGGAGTCGTGAAGAGCAGTACTTC. Its translation is CASSPTSGSREEQYF.

This clonotype was counted a few times. The genes are TRBV4-1 and TRBJ1-1; no clear D. The CDR3 has 16 amino acids. Germline V lookup: CDR1 MGHRA, CDR2 YSYEKL. Trimming left V 2 bases short and J 4 bases short, with 17 bases between. The CDR3 nucleotides read TGCGCCAGCAGCCAAACCGGGATCCCCCCGACCACTGAAGCTTTCTTT. Translating gives CASSQTGIPPTTEAFF.

This clonotype was seen ten or more times. The rearrangement uses TRBV20-1 and TRBJ1-2; D not certain. V was shortened by 3 bases and J by 8 bases, with 13 bases between the two germline ends. Germline V gene data show CDR1 as DFQATT and CDR2 as SNEGSKA (reference sequence). This CDR3 is built from 12 residues. CDR3 region: CSARYLGGGYTF. The CDR3 nucleotides are TGCAGTGCTAGGTATCTAGGAGGCGGCTACACCTTC.

This clonotype was counted at least ten times. The chain links TRBV20-1 to TRBJ1-2, with D possibly matching TRBD1 (6 bases). This CDR3 has 14 residues. Germline CDR1 DFQATT, CDR2 SNEGSKA (reference sequence). The germline V and J ends were trimmed by 2 bases and 3 bases, with 13 bases remaining between them. In DNA form, the CDR3 reads TGCAGTGCTAGACCACGGACAGCGGACTATGGCTACACCTTC. The encoded protein is CSARPRTADYGYTF.

The rearrangement links TRBV2 to TRBJ2-1; the D gene could be TRBD1 or TRBD2 (6 bases each). Germline V gives CDR1 SNHLY, CDR2 FYNNEI. V lost 2 bases to trimming and J lost 3 bases, with 14 bases between them. The CDR3 totals 16 residues. Here the CDR3 DNA reads TGTGCCAGCAGTGAAAATGGGGGGCCCTTCTACAATGAGCAGTTCTTC. Amino acid sequence: CASSENGGPFYNEQFF.

Concerning this clonotype itself: A read error may explain this, as a much larger clone is one base away. The chain recombines TRBV3-1 with TRBJ2-2; weak D call: TRBD1 (5 bases). The CDR3 is 13 amino acids. CDR1 is LGHDT, CDR2 YNNKEL, per germline (reference sequence). V lost 0 bases to trimming and J lost 9 bases, with 8 bases between them. CDR3 sequence: CASSQDRVRELFF. In DNA, the CDR3 is TGTGCCAGCAGCCAAGACAGGGTCAGGGAGCTGTTTTTT.

The chain carries TRBV3-1 and TRBJ1-2; 7 bases map to TRBD1. The CDR3 is 16 residues long. The junction had 16 bases not matched to a gene; V was cut back by 4 bases and J by 8 bases. CDR1 and CDR2 (germline): LGHDT, YNNKEL (reference sequence). The CDR3 region has the DNA TGTGCCAGCAGCCTATTAGGACAGGCCATAAGTGACGGCTACACCTTC. Its protein is CASSLLGQAISDGYTF.

This clonotype was seen only a few times. The chain employs TRBV3-1 and TRBJ2-7; D not certain. In germline, CDR1 is LGHDT, CDR2 YNNKEL (reference sequence). The CDR3 length is 12 residues. The ends were cut back, 3 bases at V and 3 bases at J, with 6 bases in the middle. CDR3 nucleotides: TGTGCCAGCAGCCAGAGAATCTACGAGCAGTACTTC. Its protein product is CASSQRIYEQYF.

This clonotype showed up just a few times. The V call is TRBV28, the J call TRBJ2-7, with 11 bases lining up with TRBD2. This CDR3 contains 15 residues. Germline CDR1 and CDR2: MDHEN and SYDVKM. V was clipped by 4 bases and J by 2 bases; unmatched bases: 4. Here the CDR3 reads CASSSGSGRAYEQYF. CDR3 sequence (DNA): TGTGCCAGCAGTTCGGGTAGCGGGAGGGCCTACGAGCAGTACTTC.

This rearrangement joins TRBV6-6 to TRBJ1-1; 7 bases are shared with TRBD1. Germline trimming cut 11 bases from V and 7 bases from J; bases unmatched to any gene: 10. Germline CDR1 and CDR2: MNHNY and SVGAGI (reference sequence). This CDR3 is 12 amino acids long. The CDR3 spells CAGGQLFGEAFF. CDR3 DNA: TGTGCCGGGGGACAGCTCTTTGGTGAAGCTTTCTTT.

This clonotype has just one count. This could be a read error, since a much larger clone is one nucleotide away. The chain carries TRBV28 and TRBJ2-7; 8 bases fit TRBD1. Germline CDR1 is MDHEN and CDR2 is SYDVKM. This CDR3 has 14 amino acids. DNA for the CDR3: TGTGCCGGCAGTTCCAGGACAGGGCGCTACGAGCAGTACTTC. Protein sequence: CAGSSRTGRYEQYF.

This clonotype was detected many times. This chain links TRBV2 with TRBJ2-2; TRBD1 aligns across 8 bases. The J segment lost 0 bases and the V segment lost 6 bases, leaving 6 bases of the junction unmatched. This CDR3 has 16 amino acids. CDR1 and CDR2 (germline): SNHLY, FYNNEI. The CDR3 region is CASSAGTGANTGELFF. CDR3 bases: TGTGCCAGCAGCGCCGGGACAGGAGCGAACACCGGGGAGCTGTTTTTT.

This clonotype was picked up many times. The V gene is TRBV20-1, the J gene TRBJ1-1; D gene ambiguous. Trimming stripped 5 bases from V and 3 bases from J, with 13 bases between. CDR1 is DFQATT, CDR2 SNEGSKA, per germline (reference sequence). The CDR3 is 13 residues long. The CDR3: CSAPDGDYTEAFF. The CDR3, as DNA: TGCAGTGCTCCGGATGGGGATTACACTGAAGCTTTCTTT.

This clonotype turned up a few times. The gene calls are TRBV6-2 or TRBV6-3 and TRBJ2-5; D is undetermined. CDR3 length: 14 amino acids. V lost 3 bases and J lost 2, with 10 bases in between. Looked up from germline, CDR1 is MNHEY and CDR2 is SVGEGT. CDR3 region: CASSYRAIQETQYF. CDR3 DNA: TGTGCCAGCAGTTATCGGGCTATACAAGAGACCCAGTACTTC.

This clonotype has only a few counts. The CDR3 loop is CASSPWTGVGTEAFF. The CDR3 region has the DNA TGTGCCAGCAGTCCCTGGACAGGGGTGGGCACTGAAGCTTTCTTT. The chain is built from TRBV28 and TRBJ1-1, with 9 positions matching TRBD1. The CDR3 contains 15 residues. Losses at the gene ends were 5 bases for V and 4 bases for J; bases not matched to a gene: 8. CDR1 MDHEN and CDR2 SYDVKM come from the germline V gene.

Only a few counts were recorded for this clonotype. The chain has TRBV20-1 and TRBJ2-7; 10 nucleotides align to TRBD2. Per the germline V gene, CDR1 is DFQATT and CDR2 is SNEGSKA (reference sequence). The CDR3 sequence is 13 residues long. The V gene end was trimmed by 6 bases and the J gene end by 3 bases; junction bases not matched to a gene: 5. The CDR3 DNA reads as TGCAGTGCAAGGACTAGCGGATACTACGAGCAGTACTTC. Encoded protein: CSARTSGYYEQYF.